This T cell receptor (beta chain) comes out of a study of control samples from healthy donors and cancer patients (dated by TCRdb to 2018 to 2020). Library prep was done by the immunoSEQ multiplex PCR assay. Entries here come from immuneACCESS through TCRdb and include only in-frame sequences with V and J called. Some clones fail to appear in such tables; in the studies checked, an unresolved V gene covers under half of the shortfall, and the cause of the remainder is unknown. Across this sample there are tens of thousands of clones, with approximately 87% seen only once. The top ten clonotypes cover more than 1.5% of the sample. For this clone: The antigen this receptor binds is unknown. No qualities accompany the bases; no much larger clone lies one base away.

Sequenced sample: PBMCs. This receptor was taken from a woman aged 40 to 50 with lung cancer.

The CDR3 region: CASSLGMGVPLHF. The DNA sequence follows: TGTGCCAGCAGCTTAGGAATGGGCGTTCCCCTCCACTTT. The V and J genes are TRBV11-2 and TRBJ1-6, with the D gene uncertain. From a lookup of the germline V gene, CDR1 and CDR2 are SGHAT and FQNNGV. The CDR3 runs 13 amino acids, cysteine and phenylalanine included. Only CDR3 DNA remains: 39 bases, in frame from the first base. The V and J ends are trimmed by 1 base and 13 bases, leaving 11 bases between them.